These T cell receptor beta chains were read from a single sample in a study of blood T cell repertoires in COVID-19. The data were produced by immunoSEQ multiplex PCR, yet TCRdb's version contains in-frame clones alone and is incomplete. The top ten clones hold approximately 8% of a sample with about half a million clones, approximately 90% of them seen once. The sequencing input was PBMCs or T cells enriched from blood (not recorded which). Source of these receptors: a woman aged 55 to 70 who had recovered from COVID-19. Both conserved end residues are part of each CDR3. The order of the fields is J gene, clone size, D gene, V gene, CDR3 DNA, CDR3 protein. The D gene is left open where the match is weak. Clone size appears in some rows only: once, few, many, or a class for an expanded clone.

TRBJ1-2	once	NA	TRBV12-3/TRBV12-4	TGTGCCAGCAGTTTGGACAATCTCTACGGCTACACCTTC	CASSLDNLYGYTF
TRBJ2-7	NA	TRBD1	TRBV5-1	TGCGCCAGCAGCGCCGTGGGACAGGGGGTCTACGAGCAGTACTTC	CASSAVGQGVYEQYF
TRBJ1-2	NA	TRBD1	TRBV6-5	TGTGCCAGCAGAACCGGGACAGGCTATGGCTACACCTTC	CASRTGTGYGYTF
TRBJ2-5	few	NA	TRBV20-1	TGCAGTGCTAGTCAGGGGTATTTCGAGACCCAGTACTTC	CSASQGYFETQYF
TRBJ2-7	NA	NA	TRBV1	TGCACCAGCAGCCATGAGACCTACGAGCAGTACTTC	CTSSHETYEQYF
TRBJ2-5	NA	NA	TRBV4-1	TGCGCCAGCAGCCCCTTAGGGGCAGACCCTCGGAACTTC	CASSPLGADPRNF
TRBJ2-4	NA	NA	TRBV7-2	TGTGCCAGCAGCTCCCCAGGGAAGGGGGCCAAAAACATTCAGTACTTC	CASSSPGKGAKNIQYF
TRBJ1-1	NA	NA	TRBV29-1	TGCAGCGTCCTCGCCGGACAAGCTGAAGCTTTCTTT	CSVLAGQAEAFF
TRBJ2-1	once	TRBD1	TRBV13	TGTGCCAGCAGCGCGACAGGGAGCTCCTACAATGAGCAGTTCTTC	CASSATGSSYNEQFF
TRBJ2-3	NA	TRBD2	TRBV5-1	TGCGCCAGCAGCCCCGGGACTAGCGGGGGTTCAGATACGCAGTATTTT	CASSPGTSGGSDTQYF
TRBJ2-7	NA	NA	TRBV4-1	TGCGCCAGCAGCCAAGATCGAGGGGGCTACGAGCAGTACTTC	CASSQDRGGYEQYF
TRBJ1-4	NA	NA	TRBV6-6	TGTGCCAGCAAAGGGCCGGAGGCTAATGAAAAACTGTTTTTT	CASKGPEANEKLFF
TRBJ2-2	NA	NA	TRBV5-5	TGTGCCAGCAGCTCAGCTGACAGGAACACCGGGGAGCTGTTTTTT	CASSSADRNTGELFF
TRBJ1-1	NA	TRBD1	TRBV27	TGTGCCAGCAGTTTAGGACAGGGGAACACTGAAGCTTTCTTT	CASSLGQGNTEAFF